The text below deals with one T cell receptor (beta chain). The sample originates from a study of blood T cell repertoires in COVID-19. Using immunoSEQ multiplex PCR, the repertoire was profiled, and TCRdb retains in-frame clones only, with some absent. Found here are tens of thousands of clones, about four fifths of them singletons; the top ten hold about 40%. The ends were cut back, 5 bases at V and 10 bases at J, with 12 bases in the middle. The CDR3 spans 12 residues. Germline values: CDR1 MNHNY, CDR2 SVGAGI (reference sequence). The rearrangement joins TRBV6-6 to TRBJ2-1, with D unresolved. The sequenced sample consisted of peripheral blood. This receptor was identified in an elderly man with acute or convalescent COVID-19. CDR3 loop: CASSPLGNEQFF. CDR3 bases: TGTGCCAGCAGTCCGCTAGGAAACGAGCAGTTCTTC.